Listed here are 32 T cell receptor beta chains from one sample, sequenced in a study of blood T cell repertoires in COVID-19. Measured with immunoSEQ multiplex PCR; TCRdb has only the in-frame clones, and not every one. The table shows about 260,000 clones, with around nine tenths occurring only once. Sequencing used peripheral blood. The source of these receptors is a man aged 25-45 years with active or convalescent COVID-19.

The J gene is TRBJ1-5, the V gene TRBV19, with 7 bases matching TRBD1. This CDR3 spans 17 amino acids. V gave up 5 bases and J gave up 6 bases; unmatched junction bases: 16. Germline V CDR1 and CDR2: LNHDA, SQIVND (reference sequence). The CDR3 protein is CASSPTWLGGGGQPQHF. CDR3 DNA sequence: TGTGCCAGTAGTCCTACATGGTTAGGAGGGGGCGGTCAGCCCCAGCATTTT.

This chain joins TRBV12-3 or TRBV12-4 and TRBJ2-1, with D perhaps TRBD2 (7 bases). Trimming shortened V by 9 bases and J by 6 bases, and 9 bases separated the two germline ends. The CDR3 contains 11 residues. The CDR3 DNA sequence: TGTGCCAGTAGGGGGGGCAATGAGCAGTTCTTC. Its translation is CASRGGNEQFF.

This chain uses TRBV24-1 with TRBJ2-2; perhaps TRBD1 as D (5 bases). Per the germline V gene, CDR1 is KGHDR and CDR2 is SFDVKD. The CDR3 has 16 residues. With 4 bases removed from V and 0 bases from J, the gap between germline ends came to 11 bases. Here the CDR3 DNA reads TGTGCCACCAGTGACCAACGGACACCGAACACCGGGGAGCTGTTTTTT. Translated: CATSDQRTPNTGELFF.

This chain joins TRBV19 and TRBJ1-4; D ambiguous. The CDR3 consists of 14 residues. Germline V CDR1 and CDR2: LNHDA, SQIVND (reference sequence). V was trimmed by 7 bases and J by 8 bases, leaving 17 bases between them. In DNA, the CDR3 is TGTGCCAGTACTAGGAGAACACCGGGAGAAAAACTGTTTTTT. It translates to CASTRRTPGEKLFF.

The V and J genes are TRBV30 and TRBJ2-3; TRBD1 matches 7 bases. J was trimmed by 3 bases and V by 1 base; bases with no gene match: 4. CDR3 length: 14 residues. CDR1 and CDR2 (germline): GTSNPN, SVGIG (reference sequence). CDR3 nucleotide sequence: TGTGCCTGGAGTGAGGGGGCCGGGACAGATACGCAGTATTTT. Encoded protein: CAWSEGAGTDTQYF.

The chain links TRBV4-1 to TRBJ2-1; D might be TRBD2 (5 bases). The CDR3 has 17 residues. The germline V and J ends were trimmed by 1 base and 0 bases, with 13 bases remaining between them. Per the germline V gene, CDR1 is MGHRA and CDR2 is YSYEKL. CDR3 nucleotides: TGCGCCAGCAGCCAAGGTGGAGCGGAGAGCTCCTACAATGAGCAGTTCTTC. This translates into CASSQGGAESSYNEQFF.

The genes are TRBV30 and TRBJ2-3; a possible D gene is TRBD2 (6 bases). The V gene's germline CDR1 is GTSNPN and CDR2 SVGIG (reference sequence). V shed 1 base and J shed 4 bases, with 18 bases lying between them. This CDR3 has 16 amino acids. The CDR3, as DNA: TGTGCCTGGAGTGCGCCGGGGGTAGCAACGGCAGATACGCAGTATTTT. The encoded protein is CAWSAPGVATADTQYF.

The V call is TRBV30, the J call TRBJ2-1, with 7 bases identical to TRBD2. Trimming at V came to 4 bases and at J to 5 bases, leaving 17 bases not matched to a gene. This CDR3 contains 17 residues. Looked up from germline, CDR1 is GTSNPN and CDR2 is SVGIG (reference sequence). CDR3 DNA sequence: TGTGCCTGGACGTTGGGGAGGGGCTCGCGCCATAACAATGAGCAGTTCTTC. Translating it yields CAWTLGRGSRHNNEQFF.

The rearrangement uses TRBV7-2 and TRBJ1-3, with TRBD1 as a possible D gene (5 bases). The CDR3 runs to 16 residues. Looked up from germline, CDR1 is SGHTA and CDR2 is FQGNSA. V gave up 0 bases and J gave up 2 bases, with 11 bases separating them. This CDR3 reads CASSLAVTEAGNTIYF. DNA for the CDR3: TGTGCCAGCAGCTTAGCGGTGACAGAGGCTGGAAACACCATATATTTT.

The V gene is TRBV10-1, the J gene TRBJ2-3; 12 nucleotides align to TRBD2. Germline lookup yields CDR1 WNHNN and CDR2 SYGVQD (reference sequence). CDR3 length equals 16 residues. V gave up 6 bases and J gave up 4 bases; unmatched junction bases: 8. In nucleotides, the CDR3 is TGCGCCAGCAGCGAGACTAGCGGGGGACCGGCAGATACGCAGTATTTT. Its protein is CASSETSGGPADTQYF.

The genes are TRBV4-1 and TRBJ1-2; no clear D. From germline, CDR1 is MGHRA and CDR2 YSYEKL. There are 16 residues in the CDR3. V was pared by 1 base and J by 4 bases, with 16 bases between. CDR3 residues: CASSQVFTSPTYGYTF. DNA for the CDR3: TGCGCCAGCAGCCAAGTTTTTACAAGTCCAACCTATGGCTACACCTTC.

V is TRBV29-1 and J is TRBJ2-3; D is possibly TRBD2 (7 bases). The CDR3 spans 13 residues. The V end lost 2 bases, the J end lost 4 bases, and 10 bases lay between the germline ends. CDR1 and CDR2 (germline): SQVTM, ANQGSEA. CDR3 residues: CSVELGGADTQYF. The CDR3 nucleotides are TGCAGCGTTGAATTAGGGGGGGCAGATACGCAGTATTTT.

This clone was counted once. This chain uses TRBV4-2 with TRBJ1-4, with 7 positions matching TRBD1. V lost 0 bases, J lost 5 bases, and 6 bases stayed unmatched. There are 16 residues in the CDR3. From germline, CDR1 is LGHNA and CDR2 YNFKEQ. CDR3 nucleotide sequence: TGTGCCAGCAGCCAAGATCCGGGACAGCCGAATGAAAAACTGTTTTTT. It is translated as CASSQDPGQPNEKLFF.

The V gene is TRBV3-1 (or the pseudogene TRBV3-2), the J gene TRBJ1-3; D may be TRBD1 (6 bases). The V and J ends lost 6 bases and 3 bases respectively, with 9 bases between them. The length of the CDR3 is 13 residues. Looked up from germline, CDR1 is LGHDT and CDR2 is YNNKEL (reference sequence). DNA for the CDR3: TGTGCCAGCAGACCACAGGGTGGAAACACCATATATTTT. This encodes CASRPQGGNTIYF.

The gene calls are TRBV5-1 and TRBJ1-1; D perhaps matches TRBD1 (5 bases). Trimming left V 4 bases short and J 1 base short, with 14 bases between. Germline V lookup: CDR1 SGHRS, CDR2 YFSETQ. The CDR3 has 15 residues. The CDR3, as DNA: TGCGCCAGCAGCGCTGGAGTGGGGCAGAACACTGAAGCTTTCTTT. This codes for CASSAGVGQNTEAFF.

The chain employs TRBV19 and TRBJ1-1; 7 bases line up with TRBD1. CDR3 length: 14 residues. Germline V gene data show CDR1 as LNHDA and CDR2 as SQIVND (reference sequence). V was pared by 5 bases and J by 6 bases, with 9 bases of the junction left unmatched. DNA of the CDR3: TGTGCCAGTAGTGCAACAGGGGTTGGGTCTGAAGCTTTCTTT. It is translated as CASSATGVGSEAFF. Variable domain in full (rest from reference TRBV19 and TRBJ1-1): DGGITQSPKYLFRKEGQNVTLSCEQNLNHDAMYWYRQDPGQGLRLIYYSQIVNDFQKGDIAEGYSVSREKKESFPLTVTSAQKNPTAFYLCASSATGVGSEAFFGQGTRLTVV.

J is TRBJ1-1 and V is TRBV25-1; TRBD1 aligns across 7 bases. The CDR3 runs to 12 residues. The junction had 4 bases not matched to a gene; V was cut back by 6 bases and J by 6 bases. Germline loops: CDR1 MGHDK, CDR2 SYGVNS. CDR3 loop: CASRGQAPEAFF. The CDR3 DNA reads as TGTGCCAGCAGAGGACAGGCCCCTGAAGCTTTCTTT.

This chain joins TRBV11-2 and TRBJ2-7; D is undetermined. CDR1 and CDR2 from the germline V gene are SGHAT and FQNNGV. This CDR3 comprises 15 residues. Trimming left V 1 base short and J 1 base short, with 11 bases between. Here the CDR3 DNA reads TGTGCCAGCAGCTTAGTCGGTCGGAGTTCCTACGAGCAGTACTTC. Its protein product is CASSLVGRSSYEQYF.

The chain employs TRBV19 and TRBJ1-1; D is perhaps TRBD1 (5 bases). Germline V gene lookup returns CDR1 LNHDA and CDR2 SQIVND (reference sequence). This CDR3 is built from 15 residues. Deletions cut 1 base from V and 2 bases from J, with 11 bases between. CDR3 loop: CASSIAGGGNTEAFF. The CDR3 coding sequence is TGTGCCAGTAGTATAGCCGGGGGGGGAAACACTGAAGCTTTCTTT.

The chain has TRBV3-1 (or the pseudogene TRBV3-2) and TRBJ2-1; 9 bases are a match to TRBD2. Germline-derived CDR1 and CDR2 are LGHDT and YNNKEL (reference sequence). The CDR3 extends over 14 amino acids. Unmatched junction bases numbered 4, after V lost 2 bases and J lost 8 bases. CDR3 in amino acids: CASSQLAGVDEQFF. The DNA of the CDR3 is TGTGCCAGCAGCCAATTAGCGGGGGTCGATGAGCAGTTCTTC.

The chain is built from TRBV9 and TRBJ1-2; D remains ambiguous. This CDR3 has 14 residues. Looked up from germline, CDR1 is SGDLS and CDR2 is YYNGEE. The V and J ends lost 4 bases and 4 bases respectively, with 14 bases between them. This chain's CDR3 is CASSPDAGAYGYTF. In DNA, the CDR3 is TGTGCCAGCAGCCCAGACGCGGGAGCCTATGGCTACACCTTC.

The genes are TRBV5-1 and TRBJ1-1, with 9 bases that match TRBD1. Trimming took 4 bases from V and 0 from J; bases not matched to a gene: 7. The CDR3 runs 16 residues. The germline CDR1 and CDR2 sequences are SGHRS and YFSETQ. The CDR3 loop reads CASSRGDRGMNTEAFF. The CDR3 region has the DNA TGCGCCAGCAGCAGAGGCGACAGGGGGATGAACACTGAAGCTTTCTTT.

This clone appeared a single time. The V call is TRBV25-1, the J call TRBJ2-6, with D possibly being TRBD1 (6 bases). Trimming shortened V by 4 bases and J by 0 bases, and 16 bases separated the two germline ends. In germline, CDR1 is MGHDK, CDR2 SYGVNS. The CDR3 is 18 residues long. The chain's CDR3 is CASSAIGIGGSGANVLTF. DNA of the CDR3: TGTGCCAGCAGTGCAATTGGCATAGGGGGCTCTGGGGCCAACGTCCTGACTTTC.

The V gene is TRBV5-5, the J gene TRBJ2-3; D not certain. Trimming pared 1 base from V and 5 bases from J, leaving 5 bases between. The CDR3 spans 12 residues. Germline values: CDR1 SGHKS, CDR2 YYEKEE (reference sequence). CDR3 nucleotides: TGTGCCAGCAGCTTGCCCGGAGATACGCAGTATTTT. Its translation: CASSLPGDTQYF.

The chain uses TRBV7-8 and TRBJ1-6; D is perhaps TRBD1 (6 bases). Germline V gene sequence: CDR1 SGHVS, CDR2 FQNEAQ. This CDR3 is 15 amino acids long. Deletions cut 6 bases from V and 3 bases from J, with 12 bases between. The CDR3 sequence: CASRPGTFYNSPLHF. As DNA, the CDR3 is TGTGCCAGCAGGCCAGGGACATTCTATAATTCACCCCTCCACTTT.

This chain connects TRBV9 to TRBJ2-1, with D unclear. The germline gives CDR1 SGDLS, CDR2 YYNGEE. This CDR3 has 12 amino acids. The germline V and J ends were trimmed by 0 bases and 8 bases, with 6 bases remaining between them. The chain's CDR3 is CASSVDLDEQFF. CDR3 nucleotide sequence: TGTGCCAGCAGCGTAGACTTGGATGAGCAGTTCTTC.

V usage is TRBV2 and J usage is TRBJ1-2; TRBD1 agrees at 7 bases. The CDR3 length is 15 residues. CDR1 is SNHLY and CDR2 is FYNNEI in the germline V gene. The trim removed 6 bases at V and 4 bases at J, leaving 11 bases unmatched. The CDR3 nucleotides read TGTGCCAGCAGAGACGGACAGGTCCGCTCCTATGGCTACACCTTC. Its translation is CASRDGQVRSYGYTF.

The genes are TRBV29-1 and TRBJ1-5, with 10 bases identical to TRBD1. There are 17 residues in the CDR3. V dropped 5 bases and J dropped 2; count of bases not matched to a gene: 12. Germline CDR1 SQVTM, CDR2 ANQGSEA. The chain's CDR3 is CSVLGQGGEVGNQPQHF. The CDR3 region has the DNA TGCAGCGTTTTAGGACAGGGGGGCGAGGTGGGCAATCAGCCCCAGCATTTT. The whole variable domain, filled in from reference TRBV29-1 and TRBJ1-5, reads SAVISQKPSRDICQRGTSLTIQCQVDSQVTMMFWYRQQPGQSLTLIATANQGSEATYESGFVIDKFPISRPNLTFSTLTVSNMSPEDSSIYLCSVLGQGGEVGNQPQHFGDGTRLSIL.

V and J are TRBV7-6 and TRBJ1-5; D not resolved. Germline assignment: CDR1 SGHVS and CDR2 FNYEAQ. This CDR3 region has 13 residues. V lost 0 bases, J lost 4 bases, and 4 bases lay in between. This chain's CDR3 is CASSLAENQPQHF. The CDR3 DNA sequence: TGTGCCAGCAGCTTAGCCGAGAATCAGCCCCAGCATTTT.

This clone has only one observation. V usage is TRBV6-5 and J usage is TRBJ2-3; weak D call: TRBD1 (6 bases). With 4 bases removed from V and 6 bases from J, the gap between germline ends came to 11 bases. The germline gives CDR1 MNHEY, CDR2 SVGAGI. The CDR3 runs to 13 residues. Here the CDR3 DNA reads TGTGCCAGCAGTTTACAGGGTTATGATACGCAGTATTTT. It encodes CASSLQGYDTQYF.

The rearrangement uses TRBV30 and TRBJ2-7; TRBD1 aligns across 9 bases. Trimming took 7 bases from V and 3 from J; bases not matched to a gene: 1. This CDR3 spans 11 amino acids. The germline V gene encodes CDR1 GTSNPN and CDR2 SVGIG (reference sequence). CDR3 loop: CASDRGYEQYF. The CDR3 DNA reads TGTGCCTCGGACAGGGGCTACGAGCAGTACTTC.

The rearrangement joins TRBV5-4 to TRBJ2-7; 7 bases are a match to TRBD2. V lost 3 bases and J lost 1; bases outside the gene matches: 4. This CDR3 is 14 amino acids long. CDR1 and CDR2 from the germline V gene are SGHNT and YYREEE (reference sequence). In nucleotides, the CDR3 is TGTGCCAGCAGCTACGGGACTACGTCCTACGAGCAGTACTTC. As protein: CASSYGTTSYEQYF.